The 2 T cell receptor beta chains listed next were all sequenced from one sample in a study of tumor-infiltrating lymphocytes in primary liver carcinoma. A primer in the constant region served to generate TCR beta cDNA from approximately 450 ng of total RNA. Libraries of TCR beta came from three nested multiplex PCR rounds with slightly modified ARM-PCR. Investigators reported that the first two PCR rounds, at about 9 cycles each, used TRBV1-TRBV30 forward primers with a C-beta reverse primer. TCRdb fed the multiplex PCR reads into MiXCR, producing one record per CDR3 protein. In the table there are 30,000 to 40,000 distinct CDR3 sequences, 70% to 80% of which are singletons. RNA and DNA were co-extracted from about 19-30 mg of unsorted bulk tissue. The sample taken for sequencing was liver tumor tissue from sampling region 4. Subset here: tumor region T4, right-lateral pole. Source of these receptors: a man aged 40-49 years with primary liver carcinoma and hepatitis B virus infection.

Note on this clonotype: A read error may be the cause here, since a much bigger clone is one base away. The J gene is TRBJ1-1, the V gene TRBV6-2 or TRBV6-3; D is possibly TRBD1 (5 bases). The germline CDR1 and CDR2 sequences are MNHEY and SVGEGT. CDR3 length: 11 amino acids. The CDR3 bases are TGTGCCAACAGTTCGGCAGGGCCGGTCTTCTTT. This translates into CANSSAGPVFF.

V and J are TRBV29-1 and TRBJ1-5; D possibly corresponds to TRBD1 (5 bases). Germline V gives CDR1 SQVTM, CDR2 ANQGSEA. This CDR3 contains 13 residues. The CDR3 nucleotides are TGCAACGTCGGAGGGGAAGCGAATCAGCCCCAGCATTTT. Translated, it gives CNVGGEANQPQHF.